These 25 T cell receptor beta chains were sequenced from one sample in a study of T cell repertoires in cytomegalovirus infection. TCRdb passed the reads through MiXCR, listing each CDR3 protein once. The sample has hundreds of thousands of distinct CDR3 sequences, about 42% seen once. Antigen specificity for these receptors is unknown. The starting material was cultured PBMCs, obtained from culture after CMV antigen stimulation. The receptors shown here come from a human donor in good health (CMV status not recorded). Some clones in this sample may be carry-over from other donors' samples.

The V call is TRBV6-1, the J call TRBJ1-1; D may be TRBD1 (5 bases). The CDR3 length is 16 residues. CDR1 and CDR2 from the germline V gene are MNHNS and SASEGT. Between the trimmed V and J ends, which lost 5 bases and 1 base, there was a span of 17 bases. The CDR3 spells CASSYPPGGGNTEAFF. The CDR3 nucleotides are TGTGCCAGCAGTTACCCCCCCGGTGGGGGGAACACTGAAGCTTTCTTT.

V usage is TRBV7-8 and J usage is TRBJ2-7; 7 bases map to TRBD2. Germline-derived CDR1 and CDR2 are SGHVS and FQNEAQ. Unmatched junction bases numbered 17, after V lost 5 bases and J lost 13 bases. This CDR3 contains 14 residues. The CDR3 loop is CASSLGGFEGGLYF. Written as DNA, the CDR3 is TGTGCCAGCAGCCTGGGAGGATTTGAGGGAGGGCTATACTTC.

The rearrangement links TRBV11-3 to TRBJ2-1, with 10 bases identical to TRBD1. The CDR3 is 14 amino acids. Germline trimming cut 5 bases from V and 10 bases from J; bases unmatched to any gene: 8. The germline V gene encodes CDR1 SGHNT and CDR2 YENEEA. The CDR3 is CASSIRDRGGEQFF. The CDR3 DNA is TGTGCCAGCAGCATCCGGGACAGGGGAGGGGAGCAGTTCTTC.

The J gene is TRBJ2-1, the V gene TRBV10-3; TRBD2 matches 7 bases. This CDR3 spans 14 amino acids. CDR1 and CDR2 (germline): ENHRY, SYGVKD. V shed 8 bases and J 4 bases; nucleotides not matched to a gene: 8. This CDR3 reads CAIGGGGSYNEQFF. The CDR3 DNA is TGTGCCATCGGGGGGGGAGGCAGTTACAATGAGCAGTTCTTC.

With regard to this clonotype: A much larger clone lies one base from this, so it may be a read error. The genes are TRBV7-2 and TRBJ2-7; 9 bases line up with TRBD2. The junction had 8 bases not matched to a gene; V was cut back by 7 bases and J by 1 base. Germline V CDR1 and CDR2: SGHTA, FQGNSA. CDR3 length: 15 amino acids. The CDR3 loop is CASNPGLARSYEQYF. CDR3 DNA: TGTGCCAGCAACCCAGGACTAGCGAGGTCCTACGAGCAGTACTTC.

For the CDR3, the DNA is TGTGCCAGCCGGCGGGACAGTTACAATGAGCAGTTCTTC. Protein sequence: CASRRDSYNEQFF. This chain joins TRBV6-2 or TRBV6-3 and TRBJ2-1, with a tentative D call TRBD1 (7 bases). V dropped 8 bases and J dropped 4 bases, with 12 bases sitting between them. The CDR3 is made up of 13 amino acids. Germline lookup yields CDR1 MNHEY and CDR2 SVGEGT.

This clonotype was found a few times. This chain links TRBV10-3 with TRBJ2-7, with 12 bases lining up with TRBD2. The CDR3 totals 14 residues. The V and J ends lost 6 bases and 1 base, in that order; junction bases with no gene match: 1. CDR1 is ENHRY, CDR2 SYGVKD, per germline. The CDR3 nucleotides read TGTGCCATCAGGGGACTAGCGGGTTCCTACGAGCAGTACTTC. It encodes CAIRGLAGSYEQYF.

The V and J genes are TRBV5-6 and TRBJ1-1; perhaps TRBD1 as D (5 bases). Germline V CDR1 and CDR2: SGHDT, YYEEEE. CDR3 length equals 13 residues. The germline V and J ends were trimmed by 4 bases and 6 bases, with 13 bases remaining between them. The CDR3 is CASSITRVAEAFF. In DNA form, the CDR3 reads TGTGCCAGCAGCATAACCAGGGTGGCTGAAGCTTTCTTT.

This clonotype has a handful of counts. The chain has TRBV11-3 and TRBJ2-7; TRBD1 aligns across 9 bases. This CDR3 has 15 amino acids. V lost 6 bases to trimming and J lost 2 bases; unmatched junction nucleotides: 8. Germline assignment: CDR1 SGHNT and CDR2 YENEEA. The CDR3 here is CASSLRGQGPYEQYF. CDR3 bases: TGTGCCAGCAGTCTCCGGGGACAGGGACCCTACGAGCAGTACTTC.

This clonotype was seen only a few times. The chain carries TRBV6-1 and TRBJ1-5, with D uncertain. The germline CDR1 and CDR2 sequences are MNHNS and SASEGT. The germline V and J ends were trimmed by 3 bases and 4 bases, with 13 bases remaining between them. The CDR3 runs to 15 residues. The CDR3 loop reads CASSEYRSPNQPQHF. The CDR3 coding sequence is TGTGCCAGCAGTGAGTACCGCAGCCCTAATCAGCCCCAGCATTTT.

The genes are TRBV7-2 and TRBJ2-3, with 13 bases aligning to TRBD2. Germline loops: CDR1 SGHTA, CDR2 FQGNSA. J lost 4 bases, V lost 6 bases, and 7 bases had no gene match. The CDR3 extends over 16 amino acids. The CDR3 here is CASRQGLAGASDTQYF. As DNA, the CDR3 is TGTGCCAGCAGACAAGGACTAGCGGGGGCCTCAGATACGCAGTATTTT.

This clonotype was counted ten times or more. The V call is TRBV7-2, the J call TRBJ1-1; D is perhaps TRBD1 (5 bases). Germline CDR1 and CDR2: SGHTA and FQGNSA. Trimming shortened V by 5 bases and J by 3 bases, and 10 bases separated the two germline ends. This CDR3 is 13 amino acids long. The CDR3 DNA reads TGTGCCAGCAGCACCGGGGGGTACACTGAAGCTTTCTTT. This codes for CASSTGGYTEAFF.

This clonotype has just a few counts. V and J are TRBV6-1 and TRBJ1-6; D is undetermined. Germline CDR1 and CDR2: MNHNS and SASEGT. This CDR3 is 15 amino acids long. Trimming took off 8 bases at V and 10 bases at J, with 21 bases between the two ends. This chain's CDR3 is CASLRGPGLGSPLHF. The CDR3, as DNA: TGTGCCAGCCTTCGAGGGCCAGGCCTAGGGTCACCCCTCCACTTT.

This rearrangement joins TRBV24-1 to TRBJ1-5; 11 nucleotides align to TRBD1. The length of the CDR3 is 15 residues. V lost 3 bases to trimming and J lost 4 bases; unmatched junction nucleotides: 1. Germline-derived CDR1 and CDR2 are KGHDR and SFDVKD. This CDR3 reads CATSDGTGGNQPQHF. The CDR3 nucleotides read TGTGCCACCAGTGATGGGACAGGGGGTAATCAGCCCCAGCATTTT.

This clonotype was counted between two and nine times. The rearrangement joins TRBV11-2 to TRBJ2-1, with D possibly being TRBD2 (5 bases). Germline V gives CDR1 SGHAT, CDR2 FQNNGV. The V gene lost 0 bases and the J gene lost 3 bases, with 9 bases spanning the gap. This CDR3 has 15 amino acids. In DNA, the CDR3 is TGTGCCAGCAGCTTAGACGAGGGAAGCTACAATGAGCAGTTCTTC. This sequence encodes CASSLDEGSYNEQFF.

V is TRBV5-3 and J is TRBJ1-2; tentative D call: TRBD1 (5 bases). TRBV5-3 is designated an ORF whose function remains uncertain. Trimming left V 8 bases short and J 2 bases short, with 19 bases between. This CDR3 has 15 residues. The CDR3 nucleotides read TGTGCCAGCAGCCGACCTGGGACGGAAAACTATGGCTACACCTTC. Translating it yields CASSRPGTENYGYTF.

The rearrangement uses TRBV10-3 and TRBJ1-6, with D perhaps matching TRBD1 (6 bases). This CDR3 region has 14 residues. The V end was cut by 3 bases, the J end by 10 bases, with 13 bases between. CDR1 and CDR2 from the germline V gene are ENHRY and SYGVKD. DNA for the CDR3: TGTGCCATCAGTGAAGTCAGGGGAGACTCACCCCTCCACTTT. Translating it yields CAISEVRGDSPLHF.

This chain joins TRBV6-1 and TRBJ1-3, with D possibly being TRBD1 (5 bases). V lost 7 bases to trimming and J lost 1 base, with 14 bases between them. Germline CDR1 is MNHNS and CDR2 is SASEGT. The CDR3 has 15 residues. CDR3 residues: CASTSRTPSGNTIYF. CDR3 bases: TGTGCCAGCACCTCTAGGACACCTTCTGGAAACACCATATATTTT.

This chain uses TRBV19 with TRBJ2-1; D remains unclear. This CDR3 is 14 amino acids long. Trimming pared 0 bases from V and 5 bases from J, leaving 8 bases between. CDR1 LNHDA and CDR2 SQIVND come from the germline V gene (reference sequence). The CDR3 DNA reads TGTGCCAGTAGTATAGATTATGTTGACAATGAGCAGTTCTTC. Protein: CASSIDYVDNEQFF. The full variable domain, completed using reference TRBV19 and TRBJ2-1, is DGGITQSPKYLFRKEGQNVTLSCEQNLNHDAMYWYRQDPGQGLRLIYYSQIVNDFQKGDIAEGYSVSREKKESFPLTVTSAQKNPTAFYLCASSIDYVDNEQFFGPGTRLTVL.

This clonotype was counted at least ten times. The chain employs TRBV12-3 or TRBV12-4 and TRBJ2-5; D not certain. CDR3 length equals 16 residues. V lost 2 bases and J 3 bases, leaving 16 bases between the germline ends. The DNA of the CDR3 is TGTGCCAGCAGTTTAAGTTACAGACTGGCTAAAGAGACCCAGTACTTC. Amino acids: CASSLSYRLAKETQYF.

This chain connects TRBV12-3 or TRBV12-4 to TRBJ2-5, with 11 nucleotides matching TRBD2. Trimming at V came to 2 bases and at J to 5 bases, leaving 13 bases not matched to a gene. The CDR3 has 18 amino acids. This chain's CDR3 is CASSLSVGLAGGGETQYF. The CDR3 nucleotides are TGTGCCAGCAGTTTAAGTGTTGGGCTAGCGGGGGGCGGGGAGACCCAGTACTTC.

V is TRBV28 and J is TRBJ2-7; D possibly corresponds to TRBD2 (5 bases). CDR1 and CDR2 from the germline V gene are MDHEN and SYDVKM. This CDR3 spans 13 amino acids. V was trimmed by 3 bases and J by 2 bases, leaving 8 bases between them. The CDR3 sequence: CASSFGVAYEQYF. In nucleotides, the CDR3 is TGTGCCAGCAGTTTCGGGGTCGCCTACGAGCAGTACTTC.

Concerning this clonotype itself: A much larger clone differs by one base, so this may be a read error. The V and J genes are TRBV12-3 or TRBV12-4 and TRBJ2-1; 9 nucleotides match TRBD1. The CDR3 covers 14 residues. The CDR3 nucleotides read TGTCCCAGCACGTCCCGGGACAGGGTCAATGAGCAGTTCTTC. Translated, it gives CPSTSRDRVNEQFF.

The chain carries TRBV27 and TRBJ2-7, with 10 bases matching TRBD2. Germline V gene lookup returns CDR1 MNHEY and CDR2 SMNVEV (reference sequence). V lost 5 bases and J lost 4; bases outside the gene matches: 23. The CDR3 is 20 amino acids. The CDR3 loop is CASSPNPGLAAWSPGYEQYF. CDR3 nucleotide sequence: TGTGCCAGCAGTCCAAATCCCGGACTAGCGGCGTGGTCCCCTGGGTACGAGCAGTACTTC.

V gene TRBV7-2 combines with J gene TRBJ2-3; D might be TRBD1 (5 bases). Deletions cut 5 bases from V and 2 bases from J, with 11 bases between. CDR1 is SGHTA and CDR2 is FQGNSA in the germline V gene. There are 14 residues in the CDR3. The CDR3 region has the DNA TGTGCCAGCAGCCAGGGCGGAAACACAGATACGCAGTATTTT. It is translated as CASSQGGNTDTQYF. Supplemented by reference TRBV7-2 and TRBJ2-3, the full variable domain reads GAGVSQSPSNKVTEKGKDVELRCDPISGHTALYWYRQSLGQGLEFLIYFQGNSAPDKSGLPSDRFSAERTGGSVSTLTIQRTQQEDSAVYLCASSQGGNTDTQYFGPGTRLTVL.